This T cell receptor (beta chain) comes out of a study of T cell clones after liver transplantation. Looking at the study overall: TCRbeta sequencing after a pre-transplant mixed lymphocyte reaction identified graft-donor-reactive clones, later tracked in post-transplant blood. Pre-transplant mixed lymphocyte reactions yielded third-party-reactive TCRbeta sequences as comparators for graft-donor-reactive sequences.

Produced via immunoSEQ multiplex PCR; TCRdb's table is partial and in-frame only. Of about 74,000 clones in the sample, roughly 80% are singletons; the top ten hold about 0.63%. The length of the CDR3 is 14 residues. Trimming took 5 bases from V and 2 from J; bases not matched to a gene: 5. CDR1 is SEHNR and CDR2 is FQNEAQ in the germline V gene (reference sequence). This clone was counted once. Sequencing was performed on CD4+ T cells from blood, taken before liver transplant. The genes are TRBV7-9 and TRBJ2-5; TRBD1 matches 7 bases. The source is a human donor who received a liver transplant. DNA for the CDR3: TGTGCCAGCAGCCAGAGACAGGGACAAGAGACCCAGTACTTC. Amino acid sequence: CASSQRQGQETQYF.